This paragraph covers one T cell receptor beta chain sequence. These data originate in a study of blood T cell repertoires in COVID-19. Study-wide context: Samples came from the United States, Italy and Spain, spanning acute and convalescent COVID-19.

Profiled with immunoSEQ multiplex PCR; TCRdb holds only in-frame clones, not every one. The sample has about 380,000 clones, 88% seen once; the top ten hold more than 1%. The CDR3 sequence is 16 residues long. The germline V gene encodes CDR1 LNHNV and CDR2 YYDKDF (reference sequence). V was pared by 5 bases and J by 4 bases, with 18 bases between. The source is a woman younger than 30 who had recovered from COVID-19. J is TRBJ2-1 and V is TRBV15, with a weak D call TRBD2 (6 bases). What was sequenced was PBMCs or T cells enriched from blood (not recorded which). CDR3 amino acids: CATSGYRDRGYNEQFF. CDR3 bases: TGTGCCACCAGCGGTTACCGGGACCGGGGGTACAATGAGCAGTTCTTC.